The entry that follows covers one T cell receptor (beta chain) sequence. Its specificity is unknown. Unfractionated whole blood yielded total RNA. Individual cDNA molecules received unique molecular identifiers in the library. MiXCR was run by TCRdb on the 5' RACE reads, yielding one entry per CDR3 protein. The repertoire holds tens of thousands of distinct CDR3 sequences, with about 8% as singletons. This sample is part of a study of human T cells and chemical hapten exposure. Points from the study as a whole: Counts of TCRs above 1 in 1000 frequency stayed unchanged with DPC sensitization.

Germline lookup yields CDR1 SGHDT and CDR2 YYEEEE. Trimming left V 2 bases short and J 0 bases short, with 19 bases between. CDR3 length: 18 amino acids. The TCR comes from a male donor in good health. The V and J genes are TRBV5-6 and TRBJ2-3, with a tentative D call TRBD1 (6 bases). The CDR3 sequence is CASSFPTQGGSSTDTQYF. CDR3 coding DNA: TGTGCCAGCAGCTTTCCCACACAGGGCGGGTCTAGCACAGATACGCAGTATTTT.